Included here is one TCR beta chain sequence, with context. The antigen is not known. This entry comes from a study of cytomegalovirus exposure and HLA in healthy donors. Study-level findings and limits: Follow-up analysis found HLA locus-dependent TCR association rates, highest for DRB1 and lowest for HLA-C. Accurate prediction of HLA-A and HLA-B alleles (for most subjects) was reportedly achieved from TCR beta sequences. Solely CMV serostatus was available to characterize immune exposure. Upon later analysis, HLA-associated TCR beta chains proved more clonally expanded than other, equally common chains.

CDR3 length equals 15 residues. The V end was cut by 4 bases, the J end by 0 bases, with 10 bases between. Germline V gene data show CDR1 as ENHRY and CDR2 as SYGVKD. A multiplex PCR was run with 60 Vbeta primers and 13 Jbeta primers. Assay: immunoSEQ multiplex PCR; the TCRdb copy retains only in-frame clones and omits some. The sample comprises some 170,000 clones, roughly 82% of which are singletons, and approximately 1.4% rests with the top ten. This receptor was taken from a girl aged 10-17 years in good health and CMV-seropositive. The chain carries TRBV10-3 and TRBJ2-1, with TRBD2 as a possible D gene (5 bases). Sequencing was carried out using PBMCs. The CDR3 loop is CAISVRGSSYNEQFF. CDR3 sequence (DNA): TGTGCCATCAGTGTACGGGGTAGCTCCTACAATGAGCAGTTCTTC.